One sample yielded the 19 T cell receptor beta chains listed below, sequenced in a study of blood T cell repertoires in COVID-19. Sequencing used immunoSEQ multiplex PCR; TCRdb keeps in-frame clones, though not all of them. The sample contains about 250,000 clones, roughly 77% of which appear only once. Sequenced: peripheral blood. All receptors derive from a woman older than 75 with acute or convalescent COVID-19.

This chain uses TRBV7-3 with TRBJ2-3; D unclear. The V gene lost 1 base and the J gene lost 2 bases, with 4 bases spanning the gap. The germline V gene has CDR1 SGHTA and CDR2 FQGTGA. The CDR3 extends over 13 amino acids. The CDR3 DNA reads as TGTGCCAGCAGCTTAAGTCTCACAGATACGCAGTATTTT. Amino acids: CASSLSLTDTQYF.

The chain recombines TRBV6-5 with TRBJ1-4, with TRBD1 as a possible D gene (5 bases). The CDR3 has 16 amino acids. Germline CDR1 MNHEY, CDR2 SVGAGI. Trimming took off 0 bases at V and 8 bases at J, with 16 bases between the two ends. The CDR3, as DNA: TGTGCCAGCAGTTACTCGATGGGGGGTATTGCGGAAAAACTGTTTTTT. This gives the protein CASSYSMGGIAEKLFF.

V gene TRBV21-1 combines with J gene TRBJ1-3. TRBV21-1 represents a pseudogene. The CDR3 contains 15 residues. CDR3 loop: CASSKGEGGGNTIYF. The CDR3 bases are TGTGCCAGCAGCAAAGGAGAGGGAGGTGGAAACACCATATATTTT.

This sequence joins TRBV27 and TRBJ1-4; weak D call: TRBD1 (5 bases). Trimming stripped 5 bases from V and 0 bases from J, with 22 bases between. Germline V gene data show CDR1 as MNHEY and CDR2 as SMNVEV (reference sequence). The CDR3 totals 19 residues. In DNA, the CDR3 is TGTGCCAGCAGTAACACGGACCCAGCCGAAGGGGCAACTAATGAAAAACTGTTTTTT. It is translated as CASSNTDPAEGATNEKLFF.

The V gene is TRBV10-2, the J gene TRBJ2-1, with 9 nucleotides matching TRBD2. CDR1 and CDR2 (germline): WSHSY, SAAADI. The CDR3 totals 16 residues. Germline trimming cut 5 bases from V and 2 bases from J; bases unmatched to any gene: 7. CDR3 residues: CASSTSGTSTYNEQFF. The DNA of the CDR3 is TGCGCCAGCAGTACTTCCGGGACTAGCACCTACAATGAGCAGTTCTTC.

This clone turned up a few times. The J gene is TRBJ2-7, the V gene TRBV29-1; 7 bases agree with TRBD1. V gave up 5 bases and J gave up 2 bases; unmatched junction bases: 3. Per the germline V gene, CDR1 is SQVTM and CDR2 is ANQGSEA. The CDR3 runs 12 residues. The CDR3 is CSVWDRAYEQYF. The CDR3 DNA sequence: TGCAGCGTTTGGGACAGAGCCTACGAGCAGTACTTC.

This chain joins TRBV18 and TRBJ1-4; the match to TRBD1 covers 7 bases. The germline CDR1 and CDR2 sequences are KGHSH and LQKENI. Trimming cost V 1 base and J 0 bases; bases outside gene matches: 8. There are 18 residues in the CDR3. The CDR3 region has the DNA TGTGCCAGCTCACCACAAGGGGGCGGAATCCCAACTAATGAAAAACTGTTTTTT. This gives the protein CASSPQGGGIPTNEKLFF.

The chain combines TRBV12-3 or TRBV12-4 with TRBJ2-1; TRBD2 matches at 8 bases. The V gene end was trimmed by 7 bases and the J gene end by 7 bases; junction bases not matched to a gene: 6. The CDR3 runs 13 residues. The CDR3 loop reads CASNSPGGNEQFF. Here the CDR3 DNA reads TGTGCCAGCAACAGTCCGGGGGGGAATGAGCAGTTCTTC.

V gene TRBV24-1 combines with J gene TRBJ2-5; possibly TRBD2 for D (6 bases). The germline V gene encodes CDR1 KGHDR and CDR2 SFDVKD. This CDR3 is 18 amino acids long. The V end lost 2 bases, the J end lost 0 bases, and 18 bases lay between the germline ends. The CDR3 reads CATSDSGVGGRYQETQYF. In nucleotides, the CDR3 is TGTGCCACCAGTGATTCGGGTGTCGGGGGACGGTACCAAGAGACCCAGTACTTC.

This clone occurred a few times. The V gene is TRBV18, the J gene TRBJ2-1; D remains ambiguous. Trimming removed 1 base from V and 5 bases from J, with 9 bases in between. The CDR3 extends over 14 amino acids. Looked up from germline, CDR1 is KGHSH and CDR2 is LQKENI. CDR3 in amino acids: CASSPRIRDNEQFF. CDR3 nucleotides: TGTGCCAGCTCACCACGTATCCGGGACAATGAGCAGTTCTTC.

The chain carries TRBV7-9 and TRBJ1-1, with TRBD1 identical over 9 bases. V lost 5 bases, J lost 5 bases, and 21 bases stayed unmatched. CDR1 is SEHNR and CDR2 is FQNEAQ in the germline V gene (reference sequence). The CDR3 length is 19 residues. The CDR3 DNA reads TGTGCCAGCAGCCCTTTGGGCCGGGACAGGGATAGGATGGGTACTGAAGCTTTCTTT. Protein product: CASSPLGRDRDRMGTEAFF. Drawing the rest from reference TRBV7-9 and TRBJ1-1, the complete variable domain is DTGVSQNPRHKITKRGQNVTFRCDPISEHNRLYWYRQTLGQGPEFLTYFQNEAQLEKSRLLSDRFSAERPKGSFSTLEIQRTEQGDSAMYLCASSPLGRDRDRMGTEAFFGQGTRLTVV.

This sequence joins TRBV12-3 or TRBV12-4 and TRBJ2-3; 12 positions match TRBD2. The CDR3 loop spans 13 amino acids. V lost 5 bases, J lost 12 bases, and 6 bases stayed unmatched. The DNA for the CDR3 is TGTGCCAGCAGTCCCGGGACTAGCGGGCCTCAGTATTTT. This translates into CASSPGTSGPQYF.

The CDR3 here is CASRGNSGRRETQYF. The DNA of the CDR3 is TGTGCCAGCAGGGGGAATAGCGGGAGGAGGGAGACCCAGTACTTC. The chain combines TRBV7-9 with TRBJ2-5; 10 bases are shared with TRBD2. Germline CDR1 and CDR2: SEHNR and FQNEAQ (reference sequence). The CDR3 loop spans 15 amino acids. V was pared by 6 bases and J by 5 bases, with 9 bases of the junction left unmatched. Using reference TRBV7-9 and TRBJ2-5 for the parts outside the CDR3, the full variable domain is DTGVSQNPRHKITKRGQNVTFRCDPISEHNRLYWYRQTLGQGPEFLTYFQNEAQLEKSRLLSDRFSAERPKGSFSTLEIQRTEQGDSAMYLCASRGNSGRRETQYFGPGTRLLVL.

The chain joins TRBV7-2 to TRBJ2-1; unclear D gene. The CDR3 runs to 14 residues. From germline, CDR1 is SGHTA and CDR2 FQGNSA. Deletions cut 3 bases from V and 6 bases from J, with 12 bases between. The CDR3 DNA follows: TGTGCCAGCAGCTTCTACCGATACGCCAATGAGCAGTTCTTC. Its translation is CASSFYRYANEQFF.

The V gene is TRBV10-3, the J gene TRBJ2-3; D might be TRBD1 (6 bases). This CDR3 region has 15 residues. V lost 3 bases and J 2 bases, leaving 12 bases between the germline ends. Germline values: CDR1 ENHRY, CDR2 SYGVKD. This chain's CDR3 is CAISEYGQNTDTQYF. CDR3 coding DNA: TGTGCCATCAGTGAATATGGACAGAACACAGATACGCAGTATTTT.

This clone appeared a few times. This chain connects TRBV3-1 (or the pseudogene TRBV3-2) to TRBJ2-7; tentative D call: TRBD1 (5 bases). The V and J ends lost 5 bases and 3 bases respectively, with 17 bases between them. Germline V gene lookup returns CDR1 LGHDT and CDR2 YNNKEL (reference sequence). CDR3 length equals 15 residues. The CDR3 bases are TGTGCCAGCAGCTTCACCCCCAGGGTGTTCTACGAGCAGTACTTC. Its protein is CASSFTPRVFYEQYF.

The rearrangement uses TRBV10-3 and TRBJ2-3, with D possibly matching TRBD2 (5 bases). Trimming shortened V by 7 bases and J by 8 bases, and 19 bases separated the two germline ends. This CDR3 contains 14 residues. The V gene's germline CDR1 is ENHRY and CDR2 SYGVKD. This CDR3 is CAINGEQAIGTQYF. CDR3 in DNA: TGTGCCATCAACGGGGAGCAGGCAATAGGTACGCAGTATTTT.

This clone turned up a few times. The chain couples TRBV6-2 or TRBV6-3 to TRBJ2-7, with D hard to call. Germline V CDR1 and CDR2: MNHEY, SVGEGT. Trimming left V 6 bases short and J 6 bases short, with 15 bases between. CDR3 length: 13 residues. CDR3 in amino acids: CASRPPNFAEQYF. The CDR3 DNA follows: TGTGCCAGCAGACCTCCTAACTTTGCCGAGCAGTACTTC.

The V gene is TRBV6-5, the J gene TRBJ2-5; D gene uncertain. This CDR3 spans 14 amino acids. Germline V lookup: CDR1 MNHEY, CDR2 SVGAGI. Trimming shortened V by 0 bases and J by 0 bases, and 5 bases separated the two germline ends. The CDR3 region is CASSYSRYQETQYF. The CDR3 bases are TGTGCCAGCAGTTACTCTCGGTACCAAGAGACCCAGTACTTC.